The 14 T cell receptor beta chains listed next were all sequenced from one sample in a study of T cell changes during pregnancy in multiple sclerosis (dated by TCRdb to the late 2010s). Preparation of the library involved the immunoSEQ multiplex PCR assay. TCRdb provides this immuneACCESS table in a form limited to in-frame rearrangements. Some clones are lacking; in checked studies, under half of them reflect an unresolved V gene, and why the rest are absent is not known. Within this sample are 40,000 to 45,000 clones, with around nine tenths of them counted one time only. The top ten clones comprise under 0.7% of the sample. Sequencing was performed on CD4+ T cells from peripheral blood mononuclear cells, taken in the first trimester of pregnancy. The receptors were gathered from a female donor with multiple sclerosis, enrolled in a pregnancy study.

This chain links TRBV7-9 with TRBJ1-2, with a possible D match to TRBD1 (6 bases). Trimming took 5 bases from V and 7 from J, leaving 11 bases between them. Germline CDR1 and CDR2: SEHNR and FQNEAQ (reference sequence). The CDR3 contains 12 residues. CDR3 DNA: TGTGCCAGCAGCACAGGGACCGTTGGCTACACCTTC. It specifies CASSTGTVGYTF.

A single count supports this clone. The V call is TRBV15, the J call TRBJ2-5, with TRBD2 as a possible D gene (5 bases). CDR1 and CDR2 from the germline V gene are LNHNV and YYDKDF (reference sequence). The ends were cut back, 1 base at V and 5 bases at J, with 14 bases in the middle. The CDR3 consists of 15 residues. The CDR3 DNA reads as TGTGCCACCAGCAGAGTTCGGGGTCAAGGGGAGACCCAGTACTTC. Protein product: CATSRVRGQGETQYF.

V and J are TRBV6-1 and TRBJ2-7; 13 bases agree with TRBD2. CDR1 is MNHNS, CDR2 SASEGT, per germline. Unmatched junction bases numbered 9, after V lost 4 bases and J lost 3 bases. CDR3 length: 17 amino acids. This CDR3 is CASSADGLAGVIYEQYF. The CDR3 DNA reads TGTGCCAGCAGTGCCGACGGACTAGCGGGAGTAATCTACGAGCAGTACTTC.

V usage is TRBV18 and J usage is TRBJ2-1, with TRBD2 matching 7 bases. Germline V gives CDR1 KGHSH, CDR2 LQKENI. Trimming cost V 3 bases and J 3 bases; bases outside gene matches: 8. The CDR3 length is 16 residues. The CDR3 DNA sequence: TGTGCCAGCTCACCCGAGGGAGGGGACCGCTACAATGAGCAGTTCTTC. This encodes CASSPEGGDRYNEQFF.

This clone is classed as medium-sized. The genes are TRBV5-1 and TRBJ1-2, with a possible D match to TRBD1 (5 bases). The V gene lost 0 bases and the J gene lost 8 bases, with 17 bases spanning the gap. Germline CDR1 and CDR2: SGHRS and YFSETQ. CDR3 length equals 15 residues. CDR3: CASSLGAGLLGGYTF. DNA for the CDR3: TGCGCCAGCAGCTTGGGAGCGGGGCTATTGGGAGGCTACACCTTC.

This clone was recorded once. The V gene is TRBV18, the J gene TRBJ2-1; maybe TRBD1 (5 bases). The CDR3 is 15 amino acids. The germline V gene encodes CDR1 KGHSH and CDR2 LQKENI. Trimming took 3 bases from V and 9 from J, leaving 18 bases between them. As DNA, the CDR3 is TGTGCCAGCTCACCCCCTACGGTGGGTCAGGGTGAGCAGTTCTTC. It codes for CASSPPTVGQGEQFF. Full variable domain (missing parts from reference TRBV18 and TRBJ2-1): NAGVMQNPRHLVRRRGQEARLRCSPMKGHSHVYWYRQLPEEGLKFMVYLQKENIIDESGMPKERFSAEFPKEGPSILRIQQVVRGDSAAYFCASSPPTVGQGEQFFGPGTRLTVL.

V and J are TRBV18 and TRBJ2-1, with D possibly TRBD2 on 6 matching bases. The CDR3 totals 16 residues. CDR1 is KGHSH, CDR2 LQKENI, per germline. With 0 bases removed from V and 6 bases from J, the gap between germline ends came to 15 bases. CDR3 region: CASSPPWGPGGNEQFF. The CDR3 DNA reads TGTGCCAGCTCACCACCGTGGGGACCCGGGGGCAATGAGCAGTTCTTC. The entire variable domain, with the rest obtained from reference TRBV18 and TRBJ2-1, is as follows: NAGVMQNPRHLVRRRGQEARLRCSPMKGHSHVYWYRQLPEEGLKFMVYLQKENIIDESGMPKERFSAEFPKEGPSILRIQQVVRGDSAAYFCASSPPWGPGGNEQFFGPGTRLTVL.

This clone was seen only once. The chain links TRBV2 to TRBJ2-3; D possibly corresponds to TRBD2 (5 bases). The CDR3 spans 17 residues. Between the trimmed V and J ends, which lost 6 bases and 0 bases, there was a span of 19 bases. Germline V gene data show CDR1 as SNHLY and CDR2 as FYNNEI. CDR3: CASRGSPSAESTDTQYF. CDR3 in DNA: TGTGCCAGCAGAGGGTCCCCCTCAGCGGAGAGCACAGATACGCAGTATTTT.

The chain combines TRBV7-2 with TRBJ2-7; 10 bases map to TRBD1. V lost 1 base to trimming and J lost 7 bases; unmatched junction nucleotides: 4. CDR1 and CDR2 (germline): SGHTA, FQGNSA. This CDR3 contains 14 residues. The chain's CDR3 is CASSLVPGQGEQYF. CDR3 DNA: TGTGCCAGCAGCTTAGTCCCGGGACAGGGGGAGCAGTACTTC.

The gene calls are TRBV19 and TRBJ2-7, with TRBD1 as a possible D gene (6 bases). The germline gives CDR1 LNHDA, CDR2 SQIVND (reference sequence). V was cut by 4 bases and J by 7 bases, with 23 bases left in between. The CDR3 has 16 amino acids. The CDR3 DNA sequence: TGTGCCAGTAGTAGGAATGGACAGCAATTTTCCCCTGAGCAGTACTTC. Translation: CASSRNGQQFSPEQYF.

The chain carries TRBV6-1 and TRBJ1-5; D gene unclear. The CDR3 runs to 16 residues. Germline V gives CDR1 MNHNS, CDR2 SASEGT. The germline V and J ends were trimmed by 3 bases and 3 bases, with 15 bases remaining between them. CDR3 region: CASSDTGRGINQPQHF. The CDR3 region has the DNA TGTGCCAGCAGTGATACCGGCCGCGGGATCAATCAGCCCCAGCATTTT.

V usage is TRBV5-6 and J usage is TRBJ1-1; 7 nucleotides align to TRBD1. Germline V CDR1 and CDR2: SGHDT, YYEEEE. This CDR3 is 15 amino acids long. J was trimmed by 4 bases and V by 4 bases; bases with no gene match: 10. The CDR3 DNA is TGTGCCAGCAGCCGTTTCGACAGGGAGGCCACTGAAGCTTTCTTT. Translation: CASSRFDREATEAFF.

The chain recombines TRBV14 with TRBJ2-1; 7 bases align to TRBD1. The germline V gene encodes CDR1 SGHDN and CDR2 FVKESK. The CDR3 is made up of 17 amino acids. Trimming took 6 bases from V and 4 from J; bases not matched to a gene: 15. The CDR3 bases are TGTGCCAGCAGAGGGGCTAAGACAGGGCGTTCTTACAATGAGCAGTTCTTC. This translates into CASRGAKTGRSYNEQFF.

The chain is built from TRBV27 and TRBJ2-6; the D gene is possibly TRBD1 (6 bases). CDR1 MNHEY and CDR2 SMNVEV come from the germline V gene (reference sequence). The CDR3 is made up of 16 amino acids. Trimming took 3 bases from V and 2 from J, leaving 11 bases between them. As DNA, the CDR3 is TGTGCCAGCAGTTTCGGCAGGGGAGCTGGGGCCAACGTCCTGACTTTC. It encodes CASSFGRGAGANVLTF.